Below, one T cell receptor (beta chain) is given with its context. Its antigen is unknown. This CDR3 contains 17 residues. The trim removed 2 bases at V and 2 bases at J, leaving 11 bases unmatched. CDR1 and CDR2 from the germline V gene are SGHRS and YFSETQ. Some clones are missing from TCRdb's copy, which holds only in-frame ones; the method was immunoSEQ multiplex PCR. Among some 120,000 clones, roughly 90% were seen once, and the ten largest hold 2.5% to 3%. These data come from a study of T cell responses to AZD1222 COVID-19 vaccine. Regarding the study as a whole: Seropositive AZD1222 recipients at baseline numbered only 5 or 6. Unmutated variant regions reportedly attract nearly half of all spike-specific TCRs. Sampled repertoires all dated from after the peak T cell response.

V gene TRBV5-1 combines with J gene TRBJ2-5; 8 bases agree with TRBD2. This sequence originates from an adult in good health. Sequenced here: peripheral blood, sampled on day 0 of AZD1222 vaccination. CDR3 sequence reads: CASSFPGGTTLQETQYF. CDR3 DNA sequence: TGCGCCAGCAGCTTCCCGGGGGGGACTACCTTACAAGAGACCCAGTACTTC.